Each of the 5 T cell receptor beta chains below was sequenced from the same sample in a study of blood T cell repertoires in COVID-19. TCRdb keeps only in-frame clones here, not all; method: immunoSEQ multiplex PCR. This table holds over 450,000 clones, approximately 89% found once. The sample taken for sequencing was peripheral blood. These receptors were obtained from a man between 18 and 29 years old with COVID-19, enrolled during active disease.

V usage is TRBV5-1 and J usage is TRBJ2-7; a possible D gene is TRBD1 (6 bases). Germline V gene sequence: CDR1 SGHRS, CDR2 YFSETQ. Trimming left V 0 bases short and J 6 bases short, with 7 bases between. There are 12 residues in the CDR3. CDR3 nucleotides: TGCGCCAGCAGCTTGGACAGGGCCGAGCAGTACTTC. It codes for CASSLDRAEQYF. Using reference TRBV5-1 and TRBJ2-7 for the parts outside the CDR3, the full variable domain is KAGVTQTPRYLIKTRGQQVTLSCSPISGHRSVSWYQQTPGQGLQFLFEYFSETQRNKGNFPGRFSGRQFSNSRSEMNVSTLELGDSALYLCASSLDRAEQYFGPGTRLTVT.

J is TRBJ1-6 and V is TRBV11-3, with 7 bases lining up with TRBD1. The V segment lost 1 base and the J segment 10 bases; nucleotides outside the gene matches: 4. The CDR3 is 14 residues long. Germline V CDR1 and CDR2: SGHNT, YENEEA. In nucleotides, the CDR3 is TGTGCCAGCAGCTTAGGGGACAGCGGATCACCCCTCCACTTT. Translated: CASSLGDSGSPLHF.

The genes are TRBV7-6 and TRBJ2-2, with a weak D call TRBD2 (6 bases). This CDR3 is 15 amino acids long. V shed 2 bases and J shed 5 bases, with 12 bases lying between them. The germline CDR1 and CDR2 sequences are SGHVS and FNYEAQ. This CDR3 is CASSLSPGGTGELFF. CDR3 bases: TGTGCCAGCAGCTTATCTCCTGGGGGGACCGGGGAGCTGTTTTTT.

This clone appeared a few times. CDR3 sequence: CATSRDRGTGNTIYF. For the CDR3, the DNA is TGTGCCACCAGCAGAGACAGGGGAACTGGAAACACCATATATTTT. V usage is TRBV15 and J usage is TRBJ1-3; a possible D gene is TRBD1 (6 bases). The CDR3 sequence is 15 residues long. The germline gives CDR1 LNHNV, CDR2 YYDKDF (reference sequence). V was trimmed by 0 bases and J by 2 bases, leaving 8 bases between them.

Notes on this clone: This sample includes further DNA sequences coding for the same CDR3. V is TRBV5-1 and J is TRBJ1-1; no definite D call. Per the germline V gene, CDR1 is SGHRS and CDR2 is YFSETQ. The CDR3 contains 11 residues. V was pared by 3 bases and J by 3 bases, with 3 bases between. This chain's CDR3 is CASSSDTEAFF. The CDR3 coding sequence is TGCGCCAGCAGCTCCGACACTGAAGCTTTCTTT.